This T cell receptor beta chain was captured in a study of metastatic and nonmetastatic thyroid tumors. Study in general: Malignant and benign thyroid patients had repertoires compared in peripheral blood and tumor or nodule tissue.

This clone is labeled medium-sized (0.01 to 0.1%). What it binds is unknown. This sample also contains other DNA sequences that code for the same CDR3. Thyroid surgery was performed in patients who had received no treatment beforehand. Germline CDR1 and CDR2: DFQATT and SNEGSKA (reference sequence). Trimming cost V 3 bases and J 7 bases, with 15 bases left between them. The CDR3 covers 13 residues. Study-wide points: Reportedly, malignant thyroid tumors had significantly higher TCR beta diversity than benign nodules, in blood and tumor.

In the authors' workflow: CDR3 differences across clinicopathological groups were used to build a distant-metastasis classifier for papillary thyroid cancer. TCRdb re-called clones via MiXCR from the PCR reads. TCRdb's processing, not the authors' own work, is the source of the V and J calls. This sample has more than 10,000 clones, with about 21% found just once. Material: adjacent normal tissue. The chain links TRBV20-1 to TRBJ1-2; D unresolved. The clonotype was recovered from a female donor with papillary thyroid cancer or a benign thyroid nodule (not recorded which). Some clones in this sample may be carry-over from other donors' samples. CDR3 nucleotide sequence: TGCAGTGCTAGCCCATTCGGGGAAGGTGGCTACACCTTC. The encoded protein is CSASPFGEGGYTF.